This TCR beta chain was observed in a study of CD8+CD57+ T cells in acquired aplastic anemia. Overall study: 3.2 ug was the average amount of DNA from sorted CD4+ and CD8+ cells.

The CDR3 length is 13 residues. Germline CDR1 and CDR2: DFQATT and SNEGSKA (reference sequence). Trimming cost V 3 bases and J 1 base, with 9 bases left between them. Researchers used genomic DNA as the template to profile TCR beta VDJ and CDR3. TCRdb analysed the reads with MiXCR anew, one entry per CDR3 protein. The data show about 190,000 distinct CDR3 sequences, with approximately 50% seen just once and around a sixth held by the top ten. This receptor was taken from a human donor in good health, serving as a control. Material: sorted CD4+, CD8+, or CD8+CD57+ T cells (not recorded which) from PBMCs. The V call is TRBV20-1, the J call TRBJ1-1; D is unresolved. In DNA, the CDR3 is TGCAGTGCTAGGCGTCTTAGGAACACTGAAGCTTTCTTT. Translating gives CSARRLRNTEAFF.